What follows is one T cell receptor beta chain and its context. The antigen remains undetermined. TCRdb redid the calling of the reads with MiXCR, one entry per CDR3 protein. Of 200,000 to 250,000 distinct CDR3 sequences in the sample, approximately 22% were seen once. The CDR3 sequence is 14 residues long. With 2 bases removed from V and 7 bases from J, the gap between germline ends came to 12 bases. Germline values: CDR1 SNHLY, CDR2 FYNNEI. This entry comes from a study of T cell repertoires in cytomegalovirus infection. Study-wide background: Public TCR beta signatures indicated both CMV infection and matching HLA type.

Whole-study results and caveats: Across the ex vivo response, the dominant clonotypes were HLA-C-restricted CMV-specific TCR beta clonotypes. Carriers of CMV plus the relevant HLA were identified by cumulative public TCR beta family frequency.

This receptor was taken from a human donor in good health (CMV status not recorded). Some clones in this sample may be carry-over from other donors' samples. The J gene is TRBJ2-1, the V gene TRBV2; D remains unclear. Sample: CD8+ T cells from PBMCs. The CDR3 DNA is TGTGCCAGCAGTGAAATAGGAGAAGAGAATGAGCAGTTCTTC. Residues: CASSEIGEENEQFF.